This TCR beta chain was captured by sequencing in a study of cytomegalovirus exposure and HLA in healthy donors. PCR primers comprised 60 Vbeta and 13 Jbeta primers. TCRdb's copy holds only in-frame clones and misses some; the assay was immunoSEQ multiplex PCR. The sample lists 130,000 to 150,000 clones, roughly 79% occurring once. The study's findings and limits: Reports state that TCR beta sequences accurately predicted most subjects' HLA-A and HLA-B alleles. Follow-up analysis seemed to connect common viral pathogens with several of the most significant clusters identified.

For this clone: Its antigen is undetermined.

This CDR3 comprises 14 residues. Trimming cost V 7 bases and J 5 bases; bases outside gene matches: 6. The V gene's germline CDR1 is MGHDK and CDR2 SYGVNS. The chain uses TRBV25-1 and TRBJ2-7; 12 nucleotides line up with TRBD1. Input material: PBMCs. This clonotype was obtained from a woman between 40 and 50 years old in good health and CMV-seropositive. The CDR3: CASKFGTGGDEQYF. Here the CDR3 DNA reads TGTGCCAGCAAATTCGGGACAGGGGGCGACGAGCAGTACTTC.